This T cell receptor beta chain comes out of a study of blood T cell repertoires in COVID-19. Study-wide background: Samples came from the United States, Italy and Spain, spanning acute and convalescent COVID-19. In each case, the material was cDNA or gDNA derived from T cells, B-cell-depleted T cells, or PBMCs.

The sample holds many counts of this clone. How the authors handled the data: Amplification with reference gene primers provided the estimates of nucleated cell counts. Generated by immunoSEQ multiplex PCR, the TCRdb table keeps only in-frame clones and is missing some. V, J and clone size are taken as reported in that table, and D and trimming were inferred from the DNA itself. Altogether 300,000 to 400,000 clones are present, about 87% being singletons, with the ten largest covering 2.5% to 3.5%. The sequence came from a human donor in a cohort sampled during active COVID-19. The material sequenced was peripheral blood.

The DNA for the CDR3 is TGTGCCATGACAGGGAATGACTATGGCTACACCTTC. As protein: CAMTGNDYGYTF. The chain uses TRBV5-4 and TRBJ1-2; 7 positions match TRBD1. The CDR3 loop spans 12 amino acids. V lost 9 bases to trimming and J lost 3 bases; unmatched junction nucleotides: 5. CDR1 is SGHNT and CDR2 is YYREEE in the germline V gene (reference sequence).